This T cell receptor (beta chain) was captured in a study of blood T cell repertoires in COVID-19. Study summary: COVID-19 samples collected from the United States, Italy and Spain covered acute and convalescent phases.

In the study's own analysis: Researchers report that nucleated cell counts were estimated from reference gene primer amplification. Sequencing used immunoSEQ multiplex PCR; TCRdb keeps in-frame clones, though not all of them. The V and J calls and the clone size are those of that table, but D and trimming were determined from the DNA. The data show approximately 200,000 clones, about 86% seen once. Trimming took 6 bases from V and 2 from J; bases not matched to a gene: 2. Germline-derived CDR1 and CDR2 are SQVTM and ANQGSEA. The CDR3 length is 12 residues. The sequencing input was PBMCs or T cells enriched from blood (not recorded which). The source of this sequence is a woman aged 25 to 39 who had been exposed to COVID-19. V usage is TRBV29-1 and J usage is TRBJ2-7; 9 bases align to TRBD1. The CDR3 bases are TGCAGCGTCCGGACAGGGGCCTACGAGCAGTACTTC. It yields the protein CSVRTGAYEQYF.